This section outlines one T cell receptor (beta chain) sequence together with its context. Its antigen is not known. This sample was included in a study of T cells after posttransplantation cyclophosphamide. Broader study findings: TRB clonality was highly associated with recipient CMV seropositivity and reactivation.

Busulfan-fludarabine conditioning, marrow transplant, and cyclophosphamide on days +3 and +4 were administered. V lost 8 bases and J lost 0, with 14 bases in between. Germline-derived CDR1 and CDR2 are GTSNPN and SVGIG (reference sequence). CDR3 length equals 14 residues. Sequencing used immunoSEQ multiplex PCR; TCRdb keeps in-frame clones, though not all of them. This table holds several thousand clones, about 80% found once. V gene TRBV30 combines with J gene TRBJ1-3; perhaps TRBD1 as D (6 bases). Material: CD8+ T cells sorted from PBMCs, obtained roughly 1,400 days after allogeneic stem cell transplant with posttransplant cyclophosphamide. This TCR came from a female patient aged 50 to 65 who received an allogeneic stem cell transplant from a related donor, was CMV-positive, and had no GVHD. The graft donor may account for some of the T cells. In nucleotides, the CDR3 is TGTGCCACCCGGGGGGCTAACTCTGGAAACACCATATATTTT. Translated: CATRGANSGNTIYF.